These 25 T cell receptor beta chains were all obtained from the same sample, sequenced in a study of glioma-infiltrating T cells after dendritic cell vaccination. Libraries were prepared by immunoSEQ multiplex PCR; TCRdb keeps only in-frame clonotypes and omits some of them. The table lists around 89,000 clones, around 84% of them singletons. The specimen comprised blood, sampled before dendritic cell vaccination. All receptors come from a human donor with glioblastoma.

The genes are TRBV5-8 and TRBJ2-7; 10 bases match TRBD2. The CDR3 is 19 residues long. Germline V gene lookup returns CDR1 SGHTS and CDR2 YDEGEE. The junction had 21 bases not matched to a gene; V was cut back by 4 bases and J by 5 bases. The CDR3 here is CASSATSGEAYLLLDEQYF. The CDR3 DNA reads as TGTGCCAGCAGCGCCACTAGCGGGGAGGCATACCTCTTGCTCGACGAGCAGTACTTC.

The gene calls are TRBV29-1 and TRBJ1-4; 7 nucleotides match TRBD1. In germline, CDR1 is SQVTM, CDR2 ANQGSEA. The CDR3 totals 13 residues. V lost 5 bases, J lost 5 bases, and 5 bases stayed unmatched. For the CDR3, the DNA is TGCAGCGTTCGACAGGGATCCAATGAAAAACTGTTTTTT. Translation: CSVRQGSNEKLFF.

The chain employs TRBV18 and TRBJ1-2, with 8 bases aligning to TRBD1. The trim removed 0 bases at V and 6 bases at J, leaving 6 bases unmatched. The CDR3 runs to 15 residues. CDR1 and CDR2 from the germline V gene are KGHSH and LQKENI. CDR3: CASSPPEYRGDGYTF. CDR3 nucleotides: TGTGCCAGCTCACCACCGGAGTACAGGGGGGATGGCTACACCTTC. Drawing the rest from reference TRBV18 and TRBJ1-2, the complete variable domain is NAGVMQNPRHLVRRRGQEARLRCSPMKGHSHVYWYRQLPEEGLKFMVYLQKENIIDESGMPKERFSAEFPKEGPSILRIQQVVRGDSAAYFCASSPPEYRGDGYTFGSGTRLTVV.

The chain has TRBV11-2 and TRBJ1-6; D unclear. Germline values: CDR1 SGHAT, CDR2 FQNNGV. V was shortened by 0 bases and J by 9 bases, with 9 bases between the two germline ends. CDR3 length: 14 amino acids. Here the CDR3 reads CASSLDGRSSPLHF. CDR3 DNA: TGTGCCAGCAGCTTAGACGGTAGAAGTTCACCCCTCCACTTT.

The rearrangement links TRBV5-4 to TRBJ2-7; D possibly corresponds to TRBD1 (5 bases). V lost 3 bases to trimming and J lost 1 base, with 5 bases between them. The germline CDR1 and CDR2 sequences are SGHNT and YYREEE (reference sequence). The CDR3 covers 12 residues. CDR3 in amino acids: CASSSGSYEQYF. The CDR3 DNA sequence: TGTGCCAGCAGCTCAGGGTCCTACGAGCAGTACTTC.

This sequence joins TRBV28 and TRBJ2-3; D is undetermined. There are 15 residues in the CDR3. Per the germline V gene, CDR1 is MDHEN and CDR2 is SYDVKM. Deletions cut 2 bases from V and 1 base from J, with 10 bases between. In DNA, the CDR3 is TGTGCCAGCAGTTTAAGCGTCGTGGGCACAGATACGCAGTATTTT. Its translation is CASSLSVVGTDTQYF.

The chain links TRBV11-2 to TRBJ2-5; D ambiguous. Germline lookup yields CDR1 SGHAT and CDR2 FQNNGV. Trimming removed 4 bases from V and 7 bases from J, with 13 bases in between. This CDR3 contains 13 residues. CDR3 region: CASSSVTTGTQYF. As DNA, the CDR3 is TGTGCCAGCAGCTCAGTTACCACGGGGACCCAGTACTTC.

This clone has only one observation. This chain links TRBV5-1 with TRBJ1-1; D unclear. The CDR3 is 12 amino acids. Trimming pared 4 bases from V and 4 bases from J, leaving 8 bases between. Germline V gene data show CDR1 as SGHRS and CDR2 as YFSETQ. In nucleotides, the CDR3 is TGCGCCAGCAGCCCGGCAGGCACTGAAGCTTTCTTT. It encodes CASSPAGTEAFF.

The chain employs TRBV6-5 and TRBJ1-2; D is undetermined. The CDR3 covers 13 residues. Germline V lookup: CDR1 MNHEY, CDR2 SVGAGI. With 5 bases removed from V and 0 bases from J, the gap between germline ends came to 7 bases. The CDR3 sequence: CASSETANYGYTF. The CDR3 DNA sequence: TGTGCCAGCAGTGAAACAGCTAACTATGGCTACACCTTC.

The chain recombines TRBV7-2 with TRBJ1-5; D is uncertain. The CDR3 is made up of 17 amino acids. The V and J ends lost 1 base and 0 bases respectively, with 13 bases between them. Germline CDR1 SGHTA, CDR2 FQGNSA. The CDR3 protein is CASSLVHQIDSNQPQHF. CDR3 nucleotide sequence: TGTGCCAGCAGCTTAGTGCATCAGATCGATAGCAATCAGCCCCAGCATTTT.

This clone is a singleton in its sample. V gene TRBV5-1 combines with J gene TRBJ2-2; D might be TRBD1 (6 bases). This CDR3 has 15 amino acids. Germline V CDR1 and CDR2: SGHRS, YFSETQ. Trimming shortened V by 3 bases and J by 0 bases, and 9 bases separated the two germline ends. The chain's CDR3 is CASSSGTTNTGELFF. The DNA for the CDR3 is TGCGCCAGCAGCTCCGGGACAACGAACACCGGGGAGCTGTTTTTT.

The chain carries TRBV29-1 and TRBJ2-5; 7 bases agree with TRBD1. V shed 3 bases, J shed 2 bases, and the junction held 9 bases outside the gene matches. In germline, CDR1 is SQVTM, CDR2 ANQGSEA. There are 15 residues in the CDR3. The CDR3 sequence: CSVDLDRAQQETQYF. CDR3 sequence (DNA): TGCAGCGTTGATCTAGACAGGGCGCAACAAGAGACCCAGTACTTC. Variable domain in full (rest from reference TRBV29-1 and TRBJ2-5): SAVISQKPSRDICQRGTSLTIQCQVDSQVTMMFWYRQQPGQSLTLIATANQGSEATYESGFVIDKFPISRPNLTFSTLTVSNMSPEDSSIYLCSVDLDRAQQETQYFGPGTRLLVL.

The V and J genes are TRBV19 and TRBJ1-5, with 9 bases that match TRBD1. Trimming removed 6 bases from V and 7 bases from J; junction bases left unmatched: 10. Germline V gene data show CDR1 as LNHDA and CDR2 as SQIVND (reference sequence). This CDR3 is 15 amino acids long. In DNA form, the CDR3 reads TGTGCCAGTAGCTCCAGCGGGACAGGGCAGCAGCCCCAGCATTTT. This gives the protein CASSSSGTGQQPQHF.

The CDR3 bases are TGCGCCAGCAGTCGTACAGGGATGGGTCAGCCCCAGCATTTT. It translates to CASSRTGMGQPQHF. This rearrangement joins TRBV4-1 to TRBJ1-5, with D perhaps TRBD1 (6 bases). V was shortened by 6 bases and J by 6 bases, with 15 bases between the two germline ends. This CDR3 contains 14 residues. Germline CDR1 MGHRA, CDR2 YSYEKL.

The chain employs TRBV10-3 and TRBJ2-3; D possibly corresponds to TRBD2 (6 bases). There are 14 residues in the CDR3. Per the germline V gene, CDR1 is ENHRY and CDR2 is SYGVKD. V gave up 6 bases and J gave up 3 bases, with 13 bases separating them. CDR3 region: CAIRASVGTDTQYF. Written as DNA, the CDR3 is TGTGCCATCAGAGCTAGCGTTGGTACAGATACGCAGTATTTT.

This clone was counted only a few times. The rearrangement uses TRBV6-1 and TRBJ2-7, with TRBD1 matching over 11 bases. The CDR3 has 17 residues. J was trimmed by 0 bases and V by 1 base; bases with no gene match: 5. Germline CDR1 and CDR2: MNHNS and SASEGT. The CDR3 DNA reads as TGTGCCAGCAGTGAAGTTGTGGGACAGGGGGTCTCCTACGAGCAGTACTTC. Its protein product is CASSEVVGQGVSYEQYF.

The rearrangement links TRBV5-4 to TRBJ2-5, with TRBD2 matching over 10 bases. With the DNA end fitting TRBJ2-7 better, the J assignment may be wrong. CDR1 and CDR2 (germline): SGHNT, YYREEE (reference sequence). The CDR3 length is 17 residues. CDR3 in DNA: TGTGCCAGCAGCAGGGGACCTCCGGGACTAGCGAACTACGAGCAGTACTTC. It specifies CASSRGPPGLANYEQYF.

The chain is built from TRBV29-1 and TRBJ1-2; possibly TRBD1 for D (5 bases). V lost 3 bases, J lost 4 bases, and 18 bases lay in between. CDR3 size: 15 residues. CDR1 is SQVTM, CDR2 ANQGSEA, per germline. CDR3 protein: CSVDAREPSSYGYTF. The CDR3 bases are TGCAGCGTTGATGCCAGGGAACCCTCTAGCTATGGCTACACCTTC. The variable domain in full, completed from reference TRBV29-1 and TRBJ1-2, reads SAVISQKPSRDICQRGTSLTIQCQVDSQVTMMFWYRQQPGQSLTLIATANQGSEATYESGFVIDKFPISRPNLTFSTLTVSNMSPEDSSIYLCSVDAREPSSYGYTFGSGTRLTVV.

The rearrangement joins TRBV4-2 to TRBJ1-4; D gene unclear. V lost 0 bases to trimming and J lost 6 bases, with 20 bases between them. The germline V gene has CDR1 LGHNA and CDR2 YNFKEQ. There are 18 residues in the CDR3. CDR3 coding DNA: TGTGCCAGCAGCCAAGATCATAGGGTGGGGAGGTCAGATGAAAAACTGTTTTTT. Encoded protein: CASSQDHRVGRSDEKLFF.

The chain joins TRBV28 to TRBJ2-7; D is possibly TRBD1 (5 bases). The CDR3 has 14 residues. The V end was cut by 7 bases, the J end by 3 bases, with 16 bases between. Germline CDR1 and CDR2: MDHEN and SYDVKM. The chain's CDR3 is CASIGADRYYEQYF. The CDR3, as DNA: TGTGCCAGCATTGGGGCAGATCGCTACTACGAGCAGTACTTC.

CDR3 sequence: CASSAGQGGQPQHF. CDR3 in DNA: TGTGCCAGCAGCGCGGGACAGGGCGGTCAGCCCCAGCATTTT. This sequence joins TRBV7-6 and TRBJ1-5, with 9 nucleotides matching TRBD1. The CDR3 has 14 residues. Germline loops: CDR1 SGHVS, CDR2 FNYEAQ. Trimming took 5 bases from V and 6 from J; bases not matched to a gene: 5.

The chain employs TRBV2 and TRBJ2-2, with TRBD2 matching 8 bases. V lost 6 bases, J lost 0 bases, and 6 bases stayed unmatched. The germline V gene has CDR1 SNHLY and CDR2 FYNNEI. CDR3 length: 16 residues. In DNA, the CDR3 is TGTGCCAGCAGACAACTTAGCGGGGCGAACACCGGGGAGCTGTTTTTT. Translation gives CASRQLSGANTGELFF.

The chain is built from TRBV15 and TRBJ2-3; tentative D call: TRBD2 (5 bases). The germline gives CDR1 LNHNV, CDR2 YYDKDF (reference sequence). V shed 2 bases and J shed 2 bases, with 11 bases lying between them. The CDR3 has 15 amino acids. DNA of the CDR3: TGTGCCACCAGCAGAACCCGAGGGCTCACAGATACGCAGTATTTT. Its translation: CATSRTRGLTDTQYF. Complete variable domain (other parts from reference TRBV15 and TRBJ2-3): DAMVIQNPRYQVTQFGKPVTLSCSQTLNHNVMYWYQQKSSQAPKLLFHYYDKDFNNEADTPDNFQSRRPNTSFCFLDIRSPGLGDTAMYLCATSRTRGLTDTQYFGPGTRLTVL.

This clone appeared once. V usage is TRBV5-6 and J usage is TRBJ1-1, with 9 bases matching TRBD1. The CDR3 sequence is 14 residues long. V dropped 2 bases and J dropped 3; count of bases not matched to a gene: 2. Germline V gene sequence: CDR1 SGHDT, CDR2 YYEEEE. The CDR3 coding sequence is TGTGCCAGCAGCTTACAGGGGGCTTACACTGAAGCTTTCTTT. Amino acids: CASSLQGAYTEAFF.

CDR3 in DNA: TGTGCCAGTCTTGAGAGGAACACCGGGGAGCTGTTTTTT. It translates to CASLERNTGELFF. The rearrangement uses TRBV19 and TRBJ2-2, with D hard to call. The CDR3 contains 13 residues. Germline values: CDR1 LNHDA, CDR2 SQIVND (reference sequence). V gave up 8 bases and J gave up 1 base, with 8 bases separating them.